This TCR beta chain was sequenced for a study of blood T cell repertoires in COVID-19. Germline assignment: CDR1 MNHNY and CDR2 SVGAGI (reference sequence). V was shortened by 5 bases and J by 4 bases, with 17 bases between the two germline ends. The CDR3 covers 15 residues. Profiling relied on immunoSEQ multiplex PCR, and the TCRdb table lists in-frame clones only, not all of them. This sample yields tens of thousands of clones, of which 80% are seen a single time; approximately 12% belongs to the top ten. The V and J genes are TRBV6-6 and TRBJ1-1; weak D call: TRBD1 (5 bases). Sample: peripheral blood. This receptor was identified in a human donor in a cohort sampled during active COVID-19. This CDR3 reads CASSRGGKVGTEAFF. CDR3 nucleotides: TGTGCCAGCAGTCGGGGGGGGAAGGTGGGCACTGAAGCTTTCTTT.